The 24 T cell receptor beta chains below come from one sample, sequenced in a study of Graves' ophthalmopathy and Graves' hyperthyroidism. The TCR beta CDR3 regions underwent amplification from RNA transcripts. Scientists carried out first-round RT-PCR using HTBI primers and then a second-round multiplex PCR. TCRdb ran MiXCR on the multiplex PCR reads and lists one entry per CDR3 protein. The sample includes 600,000 to 700,000 distinct CDR3 sequences, just over 40% of them seen just once. The sequenced sample consisted of peripheral blood. These receptors came from an adult man with Graves' ophthalmopathy.

This chain joins TRBV6-2 or TRBV6-3 and TRBJ1-2; TRBD1 might be the D (6 bases). The CDR3 sequence is 13 residues long. Germline V gives CDR1 MNHEY, CDR2 SVGEGT. V shed 4 bases and J shed 4 bases, with 10 bases lying between them. In nucleotides, the CDR3 is TGTGCCAGCAGTTTAAGGGACACCTATGGCTACACCTTC. The encoded protein is CASSLRDTYGYTF.

This clonotype was picked up many times. The V call is TRBV10-3, the J call TRBJ2-2; D is ambiguous. Germline CDR1 is ENHRY and CDR2 is SYGVKD. This CDR3 has 15 amino acids. V was clipped by 4 bases and J by 1 base, with 10 bases between them. CDR3 in DNA: TGTGCCATCAGTGTTAGTTCCATGAACACCGGGGAGCTGTTTTTT. Amino acid sequence: CAISVSSMNTGELFF.

About this clonotype itself: An end of the junction differs from the germline gene, which may be a read error. The chain joins TRBV11-1 to TRBJ2-7; D may be TRBD1 or TRBD2 (5 bases each). This CDR3 is 13 amino acids long. Germline CDR1 SGHAT, CDR2 FQDESV (reference sequence). CDR3 residues: CTSREGTPLEQYF. CDR3 in DNA: TGTACCAGCAGAGAAGGGACCCCCCTCGAGCAGTACTTC.

This clonotype has a count of ten or more. The chain employs TRBV2 and TRBJ1-3; the D gene is possibly TRBD1 (6 bases). The germline V and J ends were trimmed by 6 bases and 0 bases, with 9 bases remaining between them. The germline V gene encodes CDR1 SNHLY and CDR2 FYNNEI. This CDR3 has 14 amino acids. The CDR3 DNA sequence: TGTGCCAGCAGCGAACAGGGCTCTGGAAACACCATATATTTT. Its translation: CASSEQGSGNTIYF.

This rearrangement joins TRBV10-3 to TRBJ2-7; 10 positions match TRBD2. Germline trimming cut 2 bases from V and 4 bases from J; bases unmatched to any gene: 11. The germline gives CDR1 ENHRY, CDR2 SYGVKD. The CDR3 sequence is 17 residues long. The CDR3 bases are TGTGCCATCAGTGAGACTAGCGGGACCGCCAATTTTTACGAGCAGTACTTC. Protein product: CAISETSGTANFYEQYF.

In this sample, this clonotype turned up many times. J is TRBJ2-5 and V is TRBV5-4; 8 positions agree with TRBD1. The germline V gene has CDR1 SGHNT and CDR2 YYREEE (reference sequence). J gave up 4 bases and V 4 bases, and 6 bases lay outside the gene matches. The CDR3 has 14 residues. The CDR3 coding sequence is TGTGCCAGCAGCACTATACAGGGGGGAGAGACCCAGTACTTC. Its protein product is CASSTIQGGETQYF.

This clonotype was seen many times. CDR3 DNA sequence: TGCAGTGCTCCAAGGGGGGCTGCAACTCGGGACTATGGCTACACCTTC. This sequence encodes CSAPRGAATRDYGYTF. The chain recombines TRBV20-1 with TRBJ1-2, with D possibly matching TRBD1 (6 bases). This CDR3 is built from 16 residues. Germline CDR1 and CDR2: DFQATT and SNEGSKA (reference sequence). Trimming removed 5 bases at V and 3 bases at J, with 22 bases between.

This clonotype was seen many times. The chain carries TRBV5-4 and TRBJ2-7; TRBD2 is a possible D gene (6 bases). The germline V gene has CDR1 SGHNT and CDR2 YYREEE (reference sequence). CDR3 size: 14 residues. V lost 0 bases, J lost 3 bases, and 10 bases lay in between. The CDR3 DNA reads TGTGCCAGCAGCTTGGATCGGCGGGACTACGAGCAGTACTTC. Translation gives CASSLDRRDYEQYF.

This clonotype has more than one count but fewer than ten. This chain links TRBV6-5 with TRBJ2-7, with TRBD1 identical over 7 bases. V lost 0 bases, J lost 3 bases, and 5 bases stayed unmatched. From germline, CDR1 is MNHEY and CDR2 SVGAGI. The CDR3 loop spans 15 amino acids. CDR3 sequence: CASSYSETGLYEQYF. The CDR3 coding sequence is TGTGCCAGCAGTTACTCGGAGACAGGGCTCTACGAGCAGTACTTC.

V is TRBV9 and J is TRBJ2-7; 8 nucleotides agree with TRBD1. The CDR3 consists of 15 residues. After removal of 4 bases from V and 2 bases from J, the junction contained 8 bases not matched to a gene. The germline gives CDR1 SGDLS, CDR2 YYNGEE. CDR3 nucleotides: TGTGCCAGCAGCCACCCGACAGGGGTTCCCTACGAGCAGTACTTC. Its protein product is CASSHPTGVPYEQYF.

This clonotype was found many times. This chain connects TRBV6-5 to TRBJ2-5; 8 positions match TRBD1. The trim removed 0 bases at V and 5 bases at J, leaving 5 bases unmatched. Germline CDR1 reads MNHEY; CDR2 reads SVGAGI. This CDR3 comprises 15 residues. The CDR3 reads CASSYSGTGGETQYF. As DNA, the CDR3 is TGTGCCAGCAGTTACTCGGGGACAGGTGGGGAGACCCAGTACTTC.

J is TRBJ1-2 and V is TRBV11-1; D uncertain. Germline V gives CDR1 SGHAT, CDR2 FQDESV (reference sequence). The V gene lost 7 bases and the J gene lost 4 bases, with 19 bases spanning the gap. CDR3 length equals 15 residues. CDR3 nucleotide sequence: TGTGCCAGCACCCTCGCCGAGTGGGCAATCTATGGCTACACCTTC. Translated: CASTLAEWAIYGYTF. The variable domain in full, completed from reference TRBV11-1 and TRBJ1-2, reads EAEVAQSPRYKITEKSQAVAFWCDPISGHATLYWYRQILGQGPELLVQFQDESVVDDSQLPKDRFSAERLKGVDSTLKIQPAELGDSAMYLCASTLAEWAIYGYTFGSGTRLTVV.

This chain joins TRBV19 and TRBJ2-7; D is undetermined. Trimming pared 7 bases from V and 0 bases from J, leaving 22 bases between. Germline CDR1 LNHDA, CDR2 SQIVND (reference sequence). The CDR3 runs 17 residues. CDR3 loop: CASTPRLMGYFSYEQYF. CDR3 DNA: TGTGCCAGTACCCCTAGGCTGATGGGCTACTTCTCCTACGAGCAGTACTTC.

V and J are TRBV2 and TRBJ2-1, with 7 bases matching TRBD1. The CDR3 length is 15 residues. V was clipped by 6 bases and J by 4 bases; unmatched bases: 9. In germline, CDR1 is SNHLY, CDR2 FYNNEI. CDR3 bases: TGTGCCAGCAGAGCATCCGGGACAGAATACAATGAGCAGTTCTTC. Translating it yields CASRASGTEYNEQFF.

The V gene is TRBV25-1, the J gene TRBJ2-5; weak D call: TRBD1 (6 bases). Germline loops: CDR1 MGHDK, CDR2 SYGVNS. V gave up 6 bases and J gave up 1 base, with 21 bases separating them. The CDR3 consists of 17 residues. CDR3 loop: CASSQARTEKPQETQYF. CDR3 sequence (DNA): TGTGCCAGCAGCCAAGCTCGGACAGAGAAACCCCAAGAGACCCAGTACTTC.

This clonotype was counted ten times or more. This chain uses TRBV7-8 with TRBJ1-6; possibly TRBD1 for D (5 bases). CDR1 and CDR2 (germline): SGHVS, FQNEAQ. This CDR3 contains 14 residues. Trimming took off 2 bases at V and 5 bases at J, with 7 bases between the two ends. The CDR3 DNA reads as TGTGCCAGCAGCTTACGGGACGATAATTCACCCCTCCACTTT. It yields the protein CASSLRDDNSPLHF. Combining the CDR3 with reference TRBV7-8 and TRBJ1-6 gives the whole variable domain GAGVSQSPRYKVAKRGQDVALRCDPISGHVSLFWYQQALGQGPEFLTYFQNEAQLDKSGLPSDRFFAERPEGSVSTLKIQRTQQEDSAVYLCASSLRDDNSPLHFGNGTRLTVT.

This chain connects TRBV6-5 to TRBJ1-1; D is undetermined. The germline V gene has CDR1 MNHEY and CDR2 SVGAGI. This CDR3 comprises 14 residues. Trimming removed 8 bases from V and 1 base from J, with 14 bases in between. CDR3 nucleotides: TGTGCCAGCTTTGTGGGCAGATCGAACACTGAAGCTTTCTTT. It specifies CASFVGRSNTEAFF.

This clonotype has a handful of counts. Relative to the germline gene, one junction end is altered; a read error may explain this. The V and J genes are TRBV29-1 and TRBJ1-1; D is uncertain. Germline values: CDR1 SQVTM, CDR2 ANQGSEA. CDR3 length: 11 amino acids. DNA for the CDR3: TGCAGCGTTGGGCCAAACACTGAAGCCTTCTTT. This translates into CSVGPNTEAFF.

This clonotype has a count of ten or more. The genes are TRBV2 and TRBJ2-5; no clear D gene. CDR1 and CDR2 from the germline V gene are SNHLY and FYNNEI. The length of the CDR3 is 13 residues. The V and J ends lost 0 bases and 5 bases respectively, with 7 bases between them. CDR3 amino acids: CASSEAFGETQYF. In nucleotides, the CDR3 is TGTGCCAGCAGTGAAGCGTTTGGGGAGACCCAGTACTTC. Full variable domain (outside the CDR3, taken from reference TRBV2 and TRBJ2-5): EPEVTQTPSHQVTQMGQEVILRCVPISNHLYFYWYRQILGQKVEFLVSFYNNEISEKSEIFDDQFSVERPDGSNFTLKIRSTKLEDSAMYFCASSEAFGETQYFGPGTRLLVL.

This clonotype was seen only once. The V call is TRBV29-1, the J call TRBJ1-1; unclear D gene. The CDR3 loop spans 11 amino acids. V lost 8 bases, J lost 8 bases, and 15 bases lay in between. Germline CDR1 SQVTM, CDR2 ANQGSEA. Written as DNA, the CDR3 is TGCAGCTCGGACGACACGACAGAAGCTTTCTTT. Residues: CSSDDTTEAFF.

This clonotype has at least ten counts. The V call is TRBV19, the J call TRBJ2-7; 8 bases line up with TRBD2. V was clipped by 3 bases and J by 6 bases; unmatched bases: 4. Germline lookup yields CDR1 LNHDA and CDR2 SQIVND (reference sequence). The CDR3 length is 13 residues. For the CDR3, the DNA is TGTGCCAGTAGTATCGGGGGGGCGAGCGAGCAGTACTTC. This encodes CASSIGGASEQYF. The full variable domain, with the rest looked up from reference TRBV19 and TRBJ2-7, is DGGITQSPKYLFRKEGQNVTLSCEQNLNHDAMYWYRQDPGQGLRLIYYSQIVNDFQKGDIAEGYSVSREKKESFPLTVTSAQKNPTAFYLCASSIGGASEQYFGPGTRLTVT.

This rearrangement joins TRBV7-8 to TRBJ1-1; no reliable D call. The CDR3 consists of 16 residues. The V end was cut by 5 bases, the J end by 1 base, with 17 bases between. Germline V gene sequence: CDR1 SGHVS, CDR2 FQNEAQ. This CDR3 reads CASSQVGSTPNTEAFF. The DNA of the CDR3 is TGTGCCAGCAGCCAAGTCGGTTCAACGCCGAACACTGAAGCTTTCTTT.

In this sample, this clonotype turned up many times. V usage is TRBV5-1 and J usage is TRBJ1-1, with TRBD1 matching 11 bases. CDR3 length: 15 residues. The V gene's germline CDR1 is SGHRS and CDR2 YFSETQ. V lost 4 bases and J lost 3; bases outside the gene matches: 5. CDR3 protein: CASSRTGGKDTEAFF. In DNA, the CDR3 is TGCGCCAGCAGCCGGACAGGGGGCAAGGACACTGAAGCTTTCTTT.

The chain combines TRBV29-1 with TRBJ2-5; 9 bases are shared with TRBD1. The CDR3 has 13 residues. The germline V gene encodes CDR1 SQVTM and CDR2 ANQGSEA. Losses at the gene ends were 8 bases for V and 5 bases for J; bases not matched to a gene: 9. CDR3 amino acids: CSYGTGSTETQYF. In DNA, the CDR3 is TGCAGCTATGGGACAGGGTCGACGGAGACCCAGTACTTC.